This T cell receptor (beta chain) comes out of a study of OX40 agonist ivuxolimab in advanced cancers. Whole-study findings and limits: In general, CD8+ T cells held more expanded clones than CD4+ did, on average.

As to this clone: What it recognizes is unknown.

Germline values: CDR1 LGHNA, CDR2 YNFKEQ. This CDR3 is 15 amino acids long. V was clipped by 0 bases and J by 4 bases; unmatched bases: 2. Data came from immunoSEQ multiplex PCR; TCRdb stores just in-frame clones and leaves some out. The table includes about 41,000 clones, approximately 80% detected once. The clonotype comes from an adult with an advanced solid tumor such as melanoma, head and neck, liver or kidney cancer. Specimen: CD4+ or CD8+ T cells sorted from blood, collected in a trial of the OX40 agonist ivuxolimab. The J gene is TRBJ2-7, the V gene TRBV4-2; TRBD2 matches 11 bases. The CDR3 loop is CASSQELAGVYEQYF. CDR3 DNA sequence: TGTGCCAGCAGCCAAGAACTAGCGGGAGTATACGAGCAGTACTTC.